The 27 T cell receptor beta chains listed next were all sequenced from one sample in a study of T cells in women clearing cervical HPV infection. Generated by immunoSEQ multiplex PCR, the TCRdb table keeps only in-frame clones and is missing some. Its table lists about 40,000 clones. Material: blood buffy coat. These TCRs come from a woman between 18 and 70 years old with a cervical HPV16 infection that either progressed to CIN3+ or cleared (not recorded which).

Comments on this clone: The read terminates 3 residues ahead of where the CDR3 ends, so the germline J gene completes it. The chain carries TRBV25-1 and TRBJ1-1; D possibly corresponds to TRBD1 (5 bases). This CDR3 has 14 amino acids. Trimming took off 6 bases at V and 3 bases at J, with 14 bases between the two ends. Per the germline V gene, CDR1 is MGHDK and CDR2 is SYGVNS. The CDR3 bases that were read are TGTGCCAGCAGCCCTATGGGCAGGGACACTGAA. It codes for CASSPMGRDTE. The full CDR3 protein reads CASSPMGRDTEAFF.

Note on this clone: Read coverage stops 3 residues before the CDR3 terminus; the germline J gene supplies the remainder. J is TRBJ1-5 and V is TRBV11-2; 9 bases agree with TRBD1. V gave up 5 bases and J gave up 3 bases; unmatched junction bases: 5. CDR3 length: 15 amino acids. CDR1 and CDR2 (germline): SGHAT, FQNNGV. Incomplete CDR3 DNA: TGTGCCAGCAGCGTAGGGACAGGGTTCAATCAGCCC. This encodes CASSVGTGFNQP. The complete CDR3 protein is CASSVGTGFNQPQHF.

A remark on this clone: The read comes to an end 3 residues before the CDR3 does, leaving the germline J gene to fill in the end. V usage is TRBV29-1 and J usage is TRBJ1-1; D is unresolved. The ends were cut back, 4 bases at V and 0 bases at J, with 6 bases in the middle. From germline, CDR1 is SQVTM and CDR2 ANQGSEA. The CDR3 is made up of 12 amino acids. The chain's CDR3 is CSVGRLNTEAFF. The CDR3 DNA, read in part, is TGCAGCGTTGGCAGGTTGAACACTGAA.

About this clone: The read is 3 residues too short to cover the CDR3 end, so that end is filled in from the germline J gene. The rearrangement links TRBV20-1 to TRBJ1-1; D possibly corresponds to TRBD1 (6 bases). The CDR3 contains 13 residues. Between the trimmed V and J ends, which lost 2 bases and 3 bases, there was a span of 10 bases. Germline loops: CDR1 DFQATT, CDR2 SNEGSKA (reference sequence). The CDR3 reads CSARPTGYTEAFF. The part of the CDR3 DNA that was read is TGCAGTGCTAGACCGACAGGATACACTGAA.

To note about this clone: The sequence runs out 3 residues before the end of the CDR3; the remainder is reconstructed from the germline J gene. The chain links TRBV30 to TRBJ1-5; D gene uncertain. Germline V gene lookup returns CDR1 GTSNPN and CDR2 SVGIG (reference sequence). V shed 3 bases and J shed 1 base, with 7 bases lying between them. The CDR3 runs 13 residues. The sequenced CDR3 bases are TGTGCCTGGAGGGGCGACAGCAATCAGCCC. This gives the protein CAWRGDSNQP. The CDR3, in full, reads CAWRGDSNQPQHF. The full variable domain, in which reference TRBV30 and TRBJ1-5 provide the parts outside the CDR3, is SQTIHQWPATLVQPVGSPLSLECTVEGTSNPNLYWYRQAAGRGLQLLFYSVGIGQISSEVPQNLSASRPQDRQFILSSKKLLLSDSGFYLCAWRGDSNQPQHFGDGTRLSIL.

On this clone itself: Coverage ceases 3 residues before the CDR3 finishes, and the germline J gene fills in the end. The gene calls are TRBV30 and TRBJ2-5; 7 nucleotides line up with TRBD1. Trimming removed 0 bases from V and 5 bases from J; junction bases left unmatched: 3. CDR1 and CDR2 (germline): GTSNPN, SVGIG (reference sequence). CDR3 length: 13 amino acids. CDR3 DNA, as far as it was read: TGTGCCTGGAGTGTAGGGGGCTCGGAGACC. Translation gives CAWSVGGSET. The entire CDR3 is CAWSVGGSETQYF.

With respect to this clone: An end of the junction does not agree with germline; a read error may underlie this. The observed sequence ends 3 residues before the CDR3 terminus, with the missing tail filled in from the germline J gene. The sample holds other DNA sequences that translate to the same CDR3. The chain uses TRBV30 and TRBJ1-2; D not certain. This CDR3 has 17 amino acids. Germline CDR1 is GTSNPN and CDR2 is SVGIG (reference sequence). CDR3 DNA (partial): TGTGCCTGGAGTGTACCTTTTCTGAGCGCCTCCTTCTATGGT. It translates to CAWSVPFLSASFYG. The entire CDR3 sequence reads CAWSVPFLSASFYGYTF.

The chain's CDR3 is CSARSIRQGPYEQYF. The CDR3 bases that were read are TGCAGTGCTAGATCGATCAGACAGGGCCCCTACGAG. This chain joins TRBV20-1 and TRBJ2-7; TRBD1 matches 7 bases. The sequenced fragment ends 3 residues before the CDR3 boundary, so the rest is inferred from the germline J gene. The CDR3 loop spans 15 amino acids. Trimming removed 2 bases from V and 2 bases from J; junction bases left unmatched: 9. The germline gives CDR1 DFQATT, CDR2 SNEGSKA (reference sequence).

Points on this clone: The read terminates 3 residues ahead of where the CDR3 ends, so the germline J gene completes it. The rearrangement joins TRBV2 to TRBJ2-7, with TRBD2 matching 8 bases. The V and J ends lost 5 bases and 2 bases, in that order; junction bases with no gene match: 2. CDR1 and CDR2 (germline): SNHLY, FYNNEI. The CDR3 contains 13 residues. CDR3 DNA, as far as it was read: TGTGCCAGCAGTACCGGGGGGGCCTACGAG. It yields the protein CASSTGGAYE. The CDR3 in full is CASSTGGAYEQYF.

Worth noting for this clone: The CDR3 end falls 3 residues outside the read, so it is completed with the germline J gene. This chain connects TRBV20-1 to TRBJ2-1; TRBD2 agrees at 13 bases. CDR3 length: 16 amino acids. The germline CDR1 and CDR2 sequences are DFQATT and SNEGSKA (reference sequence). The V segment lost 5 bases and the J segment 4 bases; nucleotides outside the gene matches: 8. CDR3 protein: CSARPGLAGRYNEQFF. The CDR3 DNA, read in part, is TGCAGTGCTCGGCCGGGACTAGCGGGAAGATACAATGAG.

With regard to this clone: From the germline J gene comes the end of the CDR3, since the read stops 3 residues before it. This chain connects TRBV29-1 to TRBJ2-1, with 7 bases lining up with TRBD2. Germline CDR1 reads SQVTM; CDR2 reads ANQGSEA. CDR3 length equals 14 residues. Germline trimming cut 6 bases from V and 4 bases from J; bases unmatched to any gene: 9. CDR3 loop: CSVSSGLLYNEQFF. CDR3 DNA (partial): TGCAGCGTCTCTAGCGGATTACTGTACAATGAG.

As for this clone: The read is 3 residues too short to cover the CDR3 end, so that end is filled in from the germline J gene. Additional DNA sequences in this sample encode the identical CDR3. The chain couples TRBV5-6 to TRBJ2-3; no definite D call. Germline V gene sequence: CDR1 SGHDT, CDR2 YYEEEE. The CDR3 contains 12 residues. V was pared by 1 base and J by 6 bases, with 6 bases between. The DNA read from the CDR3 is TGTGCCAGCAGCTTGAGTCGGGATACG. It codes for CASSLSRDT. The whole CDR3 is CASSLSRDTQYF.

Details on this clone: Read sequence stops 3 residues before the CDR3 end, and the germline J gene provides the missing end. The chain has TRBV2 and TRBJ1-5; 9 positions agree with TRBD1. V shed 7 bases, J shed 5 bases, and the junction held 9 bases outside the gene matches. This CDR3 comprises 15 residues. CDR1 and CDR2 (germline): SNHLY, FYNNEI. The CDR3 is CASNSDRGKDQPQHF. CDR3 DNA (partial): TGTGCCAGCAACTCGGACAGGGGTAAAGATCAGCCC.

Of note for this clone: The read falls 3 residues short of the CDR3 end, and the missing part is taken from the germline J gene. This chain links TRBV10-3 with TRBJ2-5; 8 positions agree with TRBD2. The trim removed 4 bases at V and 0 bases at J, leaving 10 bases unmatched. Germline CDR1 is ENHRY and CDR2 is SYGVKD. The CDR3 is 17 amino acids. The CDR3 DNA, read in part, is TGTGCCATCAGTGCGGGGAGGGGTAGCGGGGACCAAGAGACC. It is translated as CAISAGRGSGDQET. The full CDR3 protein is CAISAGRGSGDQETQYF.

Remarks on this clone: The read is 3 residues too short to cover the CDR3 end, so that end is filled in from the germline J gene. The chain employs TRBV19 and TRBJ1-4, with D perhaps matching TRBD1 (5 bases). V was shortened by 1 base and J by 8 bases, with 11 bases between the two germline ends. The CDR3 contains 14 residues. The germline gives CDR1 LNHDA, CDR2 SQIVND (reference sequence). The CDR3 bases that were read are TGTGCCAGTAGTATAGGCCCGGAGGGGGAAAAA. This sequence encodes CASSIGPEGEK. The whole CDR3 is CASSIGPEGEKLFF.

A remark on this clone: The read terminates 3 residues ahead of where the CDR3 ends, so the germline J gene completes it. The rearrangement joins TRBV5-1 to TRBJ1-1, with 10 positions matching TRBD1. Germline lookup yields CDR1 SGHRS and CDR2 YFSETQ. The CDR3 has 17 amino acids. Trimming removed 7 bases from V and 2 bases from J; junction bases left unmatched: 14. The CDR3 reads CASSLRWDRGRNTEAFF. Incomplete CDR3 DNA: TGCGCCAGCTCCCTCCGTTGGGACAGGGGACGAAACACTGAA. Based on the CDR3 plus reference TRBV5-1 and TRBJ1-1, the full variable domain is KAGVTQTPRYLIKTRGQQVTLSCSPISGHRSVSWYQQTPGQGLQFLFEYFSETQRNKGNFPGRFSGRQFSNSRSEMNVSTLELGDSALYLCASSLRWDRGRNTEAFFGQGTRLTVV.

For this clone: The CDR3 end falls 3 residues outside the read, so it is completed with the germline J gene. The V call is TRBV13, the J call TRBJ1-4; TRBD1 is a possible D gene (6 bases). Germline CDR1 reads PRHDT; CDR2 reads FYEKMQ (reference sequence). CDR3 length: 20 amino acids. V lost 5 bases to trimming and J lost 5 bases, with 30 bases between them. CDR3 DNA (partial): TGTGCCAGCAGCATGAATATCCCCCTCGGGACATATGGGAGAAATGAAAAA. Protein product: CASSMNIPLGTYGRNEK. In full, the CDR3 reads CASSMNIPLGTYGRNEKLFF.

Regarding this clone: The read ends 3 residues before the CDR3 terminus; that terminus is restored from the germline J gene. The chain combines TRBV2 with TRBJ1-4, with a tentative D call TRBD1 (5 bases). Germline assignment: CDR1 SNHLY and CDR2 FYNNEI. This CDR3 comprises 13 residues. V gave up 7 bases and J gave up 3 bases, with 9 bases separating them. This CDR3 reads CASKRGANEKLFF. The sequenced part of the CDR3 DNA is TGTGCCAGCAAGAGAGGGGCTAATGAAAAA.

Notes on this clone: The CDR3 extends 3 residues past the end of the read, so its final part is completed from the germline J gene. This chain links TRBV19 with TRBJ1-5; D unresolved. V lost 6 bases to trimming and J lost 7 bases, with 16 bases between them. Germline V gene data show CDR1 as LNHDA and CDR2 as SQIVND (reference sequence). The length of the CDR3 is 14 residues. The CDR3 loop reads CASRRAFLGQPQHF. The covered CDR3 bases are TGTGCCAGTAGGCGGGCTTTCCTGGGACAGCCC. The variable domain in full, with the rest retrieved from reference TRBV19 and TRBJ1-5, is DGGITQSPKYLFRKEGQNVTLSCEQNLNHDAMYWYRQDPGQGLRLIYYSQIVNDFQKGDIAEGYSVSREKKESFPLTVTSAQKNPTAFYLCASRRAFLGQPQHFGDGTRLSIL.

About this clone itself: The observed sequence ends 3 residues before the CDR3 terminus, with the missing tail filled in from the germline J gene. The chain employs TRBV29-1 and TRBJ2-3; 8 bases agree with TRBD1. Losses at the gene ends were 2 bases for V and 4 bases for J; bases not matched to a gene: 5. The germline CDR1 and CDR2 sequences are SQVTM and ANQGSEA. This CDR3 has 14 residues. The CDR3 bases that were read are TGCAGCGTTGAATCCGGGACAGGTGCAGATACG. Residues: CSVESGTGADT. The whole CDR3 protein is CSVESGTGADTQYF.

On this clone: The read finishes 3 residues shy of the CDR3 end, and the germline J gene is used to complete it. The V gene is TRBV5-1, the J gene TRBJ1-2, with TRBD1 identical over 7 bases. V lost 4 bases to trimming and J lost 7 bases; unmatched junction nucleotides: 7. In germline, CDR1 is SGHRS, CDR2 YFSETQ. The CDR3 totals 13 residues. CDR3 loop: CASSPGGYSGYTF. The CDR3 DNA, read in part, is TGCGCCAGCAGCCCAGGGGGTTATAGTGGC.

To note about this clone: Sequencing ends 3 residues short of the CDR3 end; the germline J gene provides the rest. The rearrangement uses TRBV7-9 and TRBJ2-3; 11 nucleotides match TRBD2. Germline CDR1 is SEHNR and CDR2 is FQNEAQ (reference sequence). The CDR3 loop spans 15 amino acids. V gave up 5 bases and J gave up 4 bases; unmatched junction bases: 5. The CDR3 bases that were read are TGTGCCAGCAGCATTAGCGGGGGGGCGTCAGATACG. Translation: CASSISGGASDT. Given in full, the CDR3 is CASSISGGASDTQYF.

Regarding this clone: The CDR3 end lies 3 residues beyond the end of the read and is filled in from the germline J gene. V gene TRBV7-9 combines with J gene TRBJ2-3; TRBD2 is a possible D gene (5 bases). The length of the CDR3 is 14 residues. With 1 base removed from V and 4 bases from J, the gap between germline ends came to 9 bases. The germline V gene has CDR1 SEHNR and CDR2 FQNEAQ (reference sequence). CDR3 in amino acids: CASSLDLGADTQYF. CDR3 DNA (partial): TGTGCCAGCAGCTTAGATCTCGGGGCAGATACG. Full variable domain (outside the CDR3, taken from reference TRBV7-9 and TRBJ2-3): DTGVSQNPRHKITKRGQNVTFRCDPISEHNRLYWYRQTLGQGPEFLTYFQNEAQLEKSRLLSDRFSAERPKGSFSTLEIQRTEQGDSAMYLCASSLDLGADTQYFGPGTRLTVL.

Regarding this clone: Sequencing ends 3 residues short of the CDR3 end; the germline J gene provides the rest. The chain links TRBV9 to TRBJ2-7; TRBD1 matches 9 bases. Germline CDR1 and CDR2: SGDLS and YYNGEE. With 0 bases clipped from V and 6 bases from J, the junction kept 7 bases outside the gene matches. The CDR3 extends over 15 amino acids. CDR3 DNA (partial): TGTGCCAGCAGCGTAGCGGACAGGGGTATTAGCGAG. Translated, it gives CASSVADRGISE. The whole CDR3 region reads CASSVADRGISEQYF.

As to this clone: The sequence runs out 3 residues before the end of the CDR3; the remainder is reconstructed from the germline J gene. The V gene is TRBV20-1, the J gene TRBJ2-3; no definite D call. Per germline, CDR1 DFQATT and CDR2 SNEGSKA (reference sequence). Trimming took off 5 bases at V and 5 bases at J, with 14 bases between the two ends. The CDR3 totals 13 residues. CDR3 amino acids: CSADDIGKDTQYF. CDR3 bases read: TGCAGTGCTGACGACATCGGCAAAGATACG.

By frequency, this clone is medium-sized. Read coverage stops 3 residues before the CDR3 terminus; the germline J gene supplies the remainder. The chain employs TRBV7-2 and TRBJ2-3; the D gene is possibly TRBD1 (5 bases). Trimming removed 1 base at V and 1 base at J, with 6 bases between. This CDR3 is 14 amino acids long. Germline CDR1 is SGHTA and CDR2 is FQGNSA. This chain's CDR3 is CASSLGRGTDTQYF. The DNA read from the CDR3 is TGTGCCAGCAGCTTAGGCAGGGGCACAGATACG.

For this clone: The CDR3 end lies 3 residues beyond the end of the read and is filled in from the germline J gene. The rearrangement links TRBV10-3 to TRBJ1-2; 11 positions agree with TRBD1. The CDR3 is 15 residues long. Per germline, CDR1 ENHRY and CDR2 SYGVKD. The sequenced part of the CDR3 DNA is TGTGCCATCAGTGAGTCCGGACAGGGGGCTATGAGC. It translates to CAISESGQGAMS. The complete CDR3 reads CAISESGQGAMSYTF.